This T cell receptor beta chain came from a study of blood T cells in healthy people across ages. Using a J-beta primer mix together with a sample-barcoded 5' primer, a second PCR was run for roughly 7 to 12 cycles. In TCRdb, the 5' RACE reads were re-called with MiXCR into one record per CDR3 protein. The sample comprises more than 550,000 distinct CDR3 sequences, 22% of which are singletons, and about 22% rests with the top ten. V lost 4 bases, J lost 0 bases, and 7 bases lay in between. The germline V gene encodes CDR1 MNHEY and CDR2 SVGAGI. This CDR3 is built from 13 residues. Each individual donor underwent a draw of about 9.1 milliliters of peripheral blood. The table lists this clonotype with many counts. The target antigen is unknown. Study-wide findings and caveats: The unsorted PBMCs prevented any conclusive comparison of naive versus antigen-experienced cells. The fall in TCR beta diversity per million T cells was roughly linear with age.

Sequenced material: blood. The source of this sequence is a man aged 65 to 79 in good health. The genes are TRBV6-5 and TRBJ2-7; D ambiguous. CDR3 amino acids: CASSSDTSYEQYF. The CDR3, as DNA: TGTGCCAGCAGTTCCGACACCTCCTACGAGCAGTACTTC.